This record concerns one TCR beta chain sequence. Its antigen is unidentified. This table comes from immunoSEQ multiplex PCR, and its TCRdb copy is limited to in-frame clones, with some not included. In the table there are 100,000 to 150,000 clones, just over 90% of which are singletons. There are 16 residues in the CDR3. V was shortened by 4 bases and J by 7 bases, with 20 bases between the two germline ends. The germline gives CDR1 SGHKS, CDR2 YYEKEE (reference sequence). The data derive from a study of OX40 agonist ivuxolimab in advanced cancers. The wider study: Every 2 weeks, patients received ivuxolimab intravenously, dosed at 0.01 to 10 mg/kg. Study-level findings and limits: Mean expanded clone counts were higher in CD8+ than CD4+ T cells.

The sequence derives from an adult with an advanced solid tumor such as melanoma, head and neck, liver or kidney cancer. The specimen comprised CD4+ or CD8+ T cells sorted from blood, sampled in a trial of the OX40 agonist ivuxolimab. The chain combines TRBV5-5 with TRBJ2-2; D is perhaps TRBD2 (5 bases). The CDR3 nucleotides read TGTGCCAGCAGCGTAAATGACCGGACTGTAGTCGGGGAGCTGTTTTTT. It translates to CASSVNDRTVVGELFF.